This T cell receptor beta chain was found in a study of beta chain features in type 1 diabetes. CDR3 size: 12 residues. CDR1 is SEHNR and CDR2 is FQNEAQ in the germline V gene (reference sequence). As every portion of the isolated RNA was reverse transcribed, the sequencing read expressed TCRB transcripts. Libraries were prepared by immunoSEQ multiplex PCR; TCRdb keeps only in-frame clonotypes and omits some of them. The sample includes 550,000 to 850,000 clones, 13% of them seen just once. This clone was counted between two and nine times. Its specificity is not known. The junction departs from the called germline gene at one end, perhaps through a read error. The study's findings and limits: Cells with high TCR expression could be over-represented when cDNA is sequenced. Shortening that was moderate but significant affected the TCRB CDR3s of Type 1 diabetes patients in all four CD4+ subsets. VDJ junctions sequenced from type 1 diabetes patients showed fewer insertions and more deletions.

The chain carries TRBV7-9 and TRBJ2-4; tentative D call: TRBD1 (6 bases). Sequenced input: naive CD4+ T cells from blood. The TCR comes from a man between 18 and 29 years old with type 1 diabetes. CDR3 sequence reads: CASSFGGQGLDF. Written as DNA, the CDR3 is TGTGCCAGCAGCTTTGGTGGTCAGGGGCTGGACTTC.